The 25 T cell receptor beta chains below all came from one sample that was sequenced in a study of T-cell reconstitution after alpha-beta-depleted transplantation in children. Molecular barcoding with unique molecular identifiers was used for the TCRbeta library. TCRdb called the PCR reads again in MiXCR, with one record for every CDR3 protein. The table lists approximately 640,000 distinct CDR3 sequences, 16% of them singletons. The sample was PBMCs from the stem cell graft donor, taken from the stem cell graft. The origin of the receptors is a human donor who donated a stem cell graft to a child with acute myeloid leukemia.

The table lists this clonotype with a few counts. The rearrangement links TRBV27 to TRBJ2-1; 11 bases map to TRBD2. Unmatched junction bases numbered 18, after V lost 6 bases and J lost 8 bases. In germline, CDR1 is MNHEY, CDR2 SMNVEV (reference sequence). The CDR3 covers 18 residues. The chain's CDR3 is CASSPGLAGGVVQDEQFF. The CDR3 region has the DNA TGTGCCAGCAGCCCTGGTCTAGCGGGGGGAGTCGTCCAGGATGAGCAGTTCTTC.

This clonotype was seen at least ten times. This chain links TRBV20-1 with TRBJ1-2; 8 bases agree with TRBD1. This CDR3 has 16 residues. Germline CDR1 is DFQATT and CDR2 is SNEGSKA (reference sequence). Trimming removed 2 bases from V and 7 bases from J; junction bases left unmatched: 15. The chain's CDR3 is CSARPPDRGKLSGYTF. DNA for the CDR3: TGCAGTGCTAGACCCCCTGACAGGGGTAAATTGAGTGGCTACACCTTC.

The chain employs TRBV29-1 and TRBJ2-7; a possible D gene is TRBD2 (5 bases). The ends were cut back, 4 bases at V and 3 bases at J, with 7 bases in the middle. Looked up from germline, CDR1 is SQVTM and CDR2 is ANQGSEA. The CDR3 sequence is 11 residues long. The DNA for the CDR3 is TGCAGCGTTGTTCGGGGCTACGAGCAGTACTTC. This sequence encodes CSVVRGYEQYF.

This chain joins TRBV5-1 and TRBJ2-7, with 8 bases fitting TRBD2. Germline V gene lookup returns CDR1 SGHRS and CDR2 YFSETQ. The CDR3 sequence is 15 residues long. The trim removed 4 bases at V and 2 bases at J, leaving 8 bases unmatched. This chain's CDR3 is CASSEGAGATYEQYV. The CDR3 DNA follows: TGCGCCAGCAGCGAGGGAGCGGGGGCCACCTACGAGCAGTACGTC.

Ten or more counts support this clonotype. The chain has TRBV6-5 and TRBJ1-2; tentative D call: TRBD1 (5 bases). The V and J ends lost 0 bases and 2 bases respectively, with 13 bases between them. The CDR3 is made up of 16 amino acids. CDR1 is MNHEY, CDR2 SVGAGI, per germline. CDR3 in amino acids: CASSYSSGKENYGYTF. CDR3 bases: TGTGCCAGCAGTTACTCATCAGGGAAAGAGAACTATGGCTACACCTTC.

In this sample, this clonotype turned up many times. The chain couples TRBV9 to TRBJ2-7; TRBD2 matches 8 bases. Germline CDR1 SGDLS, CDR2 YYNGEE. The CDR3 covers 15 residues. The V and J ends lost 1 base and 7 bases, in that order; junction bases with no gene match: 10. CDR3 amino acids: CASSVSGGALGEQYF. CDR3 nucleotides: TGTGCCAGCAGCGTATCGGGGGGGGCGCTTGGGGAGCAGTACTTC.

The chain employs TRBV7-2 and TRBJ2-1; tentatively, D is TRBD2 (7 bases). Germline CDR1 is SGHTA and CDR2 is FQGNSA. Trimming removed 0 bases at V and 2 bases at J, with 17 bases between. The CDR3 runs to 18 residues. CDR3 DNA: TGTGCCAGCAGCTTAGCGCGGGGGACAAGGGGGGCCTACAATGAGCAGTTCTTC. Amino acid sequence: CASSLARGTRGAYNEQFF.

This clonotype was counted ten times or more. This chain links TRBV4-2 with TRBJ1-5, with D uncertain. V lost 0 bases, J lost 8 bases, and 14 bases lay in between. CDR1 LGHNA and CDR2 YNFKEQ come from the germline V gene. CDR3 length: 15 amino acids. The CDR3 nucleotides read TGTGCCAGCAGCCAAGAAGGTGCGGGGTGGAAGCCCCAGCATTTT. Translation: CASSQEGAGWKPQHF.

CDR3: CASSESRGYEQYV. The CDR3 coding sequence is TGCGCCAGCAGTGAGTCACGAGGCTACGAGCAGTACGTC. V usage is TRBV10-2 and J usage is TRBJ2-7; D remains unclear. V was shortened by 0 bases and J by 3 bases, with 6 bases between the two germline ends. The germline CDR1 and CDR2 sequences are WSHSY and SAAADI. CDR3 length: 13 amino acids.

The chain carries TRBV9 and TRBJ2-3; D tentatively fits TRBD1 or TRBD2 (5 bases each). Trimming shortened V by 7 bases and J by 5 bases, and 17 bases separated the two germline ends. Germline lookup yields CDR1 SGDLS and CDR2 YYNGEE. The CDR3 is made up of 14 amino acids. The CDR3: CASGREAGRDTQYF. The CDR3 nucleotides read TGTGCCAGCGGTCGTGAGGCAGGGAGAGATACGCAGTATTTT.

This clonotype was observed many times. For the CDR3, the DNA is TGTGCCAGCAGCTCAGGGGGCGTCGGCACCGGGGAGCTGTTTTTT. It encodes CASSSGGVGTGELFF. The chain uses TRBV7-2 and TRBJ2-2, with TRBD1 matching 8 bases. The germline V gene encodes CDR1 SGHTA and CDR2 FQGNSA. The CDR3 has 15 amino acids. The V gene end was trimmed by 4 bases and the J gene end by 4 bases; junction bases not matched to a gene: 5.

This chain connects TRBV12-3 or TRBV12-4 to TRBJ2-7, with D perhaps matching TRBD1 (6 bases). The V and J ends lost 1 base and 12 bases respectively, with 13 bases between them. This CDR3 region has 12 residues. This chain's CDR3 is CASSLEQGPRYF. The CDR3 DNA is TGTGCCAGCAGTTTAGAACAGGGACCGCGGTACTTC.

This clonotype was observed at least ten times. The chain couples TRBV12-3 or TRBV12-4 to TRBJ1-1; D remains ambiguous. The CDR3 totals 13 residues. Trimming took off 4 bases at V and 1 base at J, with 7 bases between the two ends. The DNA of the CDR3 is TGTGCCAGCAGTTCTAACGCGAACACTGAAGCTTTCTTT. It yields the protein CASSSNANTEAFF.

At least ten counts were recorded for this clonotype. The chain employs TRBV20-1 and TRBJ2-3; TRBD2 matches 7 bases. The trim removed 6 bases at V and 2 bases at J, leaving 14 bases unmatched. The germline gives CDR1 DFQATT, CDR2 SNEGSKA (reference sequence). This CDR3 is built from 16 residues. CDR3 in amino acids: CSASKRASGYTDTQYF. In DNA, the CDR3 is TGCAGTGCGTCCAAACGGGCTAGCGGATACACAGATACGCAGTATTTT.

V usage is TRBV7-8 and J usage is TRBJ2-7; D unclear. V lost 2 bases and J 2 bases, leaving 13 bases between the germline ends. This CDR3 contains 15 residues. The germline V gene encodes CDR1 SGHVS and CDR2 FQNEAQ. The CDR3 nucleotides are TGTGCCAGCAGCTTAACGTCAGAATGGCCCTACGAGCAGTACGTC. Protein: CASSLTSEWPYEQYV.

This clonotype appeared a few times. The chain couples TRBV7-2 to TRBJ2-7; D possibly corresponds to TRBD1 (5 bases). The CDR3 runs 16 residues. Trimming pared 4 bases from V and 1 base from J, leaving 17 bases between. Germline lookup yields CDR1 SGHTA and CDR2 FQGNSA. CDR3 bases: TGTGCCAGCAGCTCATCCACAGGCGCGGAGTCCTACGAGCAGTACTTC. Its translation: CASSSSTGAESYEQYF.

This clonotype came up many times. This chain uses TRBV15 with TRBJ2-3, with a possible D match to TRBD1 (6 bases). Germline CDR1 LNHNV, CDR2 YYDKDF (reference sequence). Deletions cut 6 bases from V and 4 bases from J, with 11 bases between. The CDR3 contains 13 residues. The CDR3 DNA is TGTGCCACCAGGAACAGGGTTCCAGATACGCAGTATTTT. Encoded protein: CATRNRVPDTQYF.

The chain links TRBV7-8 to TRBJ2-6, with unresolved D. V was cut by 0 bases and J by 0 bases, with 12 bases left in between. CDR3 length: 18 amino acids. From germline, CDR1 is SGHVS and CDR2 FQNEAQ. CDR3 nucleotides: TGTGCCAGCAGCTTAGCTCTCCCTCCCAGCTCTGGGGCCAACGTCCTGACTTTC. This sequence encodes CASSLALPPSSGANVLTF.

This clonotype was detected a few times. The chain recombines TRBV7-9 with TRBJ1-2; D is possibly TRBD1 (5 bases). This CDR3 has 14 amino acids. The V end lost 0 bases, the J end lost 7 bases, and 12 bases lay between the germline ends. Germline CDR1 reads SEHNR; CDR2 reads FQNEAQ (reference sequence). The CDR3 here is CASSLAQGDSGYTF. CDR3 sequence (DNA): TGTGCCAGCAGCTTAGCGCAAGGGGACTCTGGCTACACCTTC.

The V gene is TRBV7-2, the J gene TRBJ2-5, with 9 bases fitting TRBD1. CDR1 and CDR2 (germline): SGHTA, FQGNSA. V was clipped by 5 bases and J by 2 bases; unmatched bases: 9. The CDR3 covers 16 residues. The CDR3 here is CASSAFPGTGQETQYF. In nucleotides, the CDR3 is TGTGCCAGCAGCGCCTTTCCCGGGACAGGGCAAGAGACCCAGTACTTC.

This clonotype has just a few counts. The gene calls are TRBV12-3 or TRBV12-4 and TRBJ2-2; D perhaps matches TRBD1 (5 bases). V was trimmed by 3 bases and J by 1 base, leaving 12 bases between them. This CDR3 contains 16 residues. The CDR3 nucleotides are TGTGCCAGCAGTTTGATTTTCGACAGGAACACCGGGGAGCTGTTTTTT. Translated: CASSLIFDRNTGELFF.

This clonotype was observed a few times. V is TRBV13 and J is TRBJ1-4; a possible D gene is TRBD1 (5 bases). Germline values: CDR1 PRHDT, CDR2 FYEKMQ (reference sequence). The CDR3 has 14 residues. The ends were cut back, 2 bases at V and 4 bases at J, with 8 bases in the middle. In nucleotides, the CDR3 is TGTGCCAGCAGCTTATCGGGGGGTAATGAAAAACTGTTTTTT. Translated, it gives CASSLSGGNEKLFF.

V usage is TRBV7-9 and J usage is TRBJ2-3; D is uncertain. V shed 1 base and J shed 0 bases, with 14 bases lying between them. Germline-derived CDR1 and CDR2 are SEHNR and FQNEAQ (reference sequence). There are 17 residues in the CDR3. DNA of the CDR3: TGTGCCAGCAGCTTAGTGCCCTACCATCCTAGCACAGATACGCAGTATTTT. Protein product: CASSLVPYHPSTDTQYF.

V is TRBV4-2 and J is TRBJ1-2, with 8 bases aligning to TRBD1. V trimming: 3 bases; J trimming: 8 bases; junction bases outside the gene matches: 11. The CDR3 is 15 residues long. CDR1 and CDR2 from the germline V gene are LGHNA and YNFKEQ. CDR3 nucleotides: TGTGCCAGCAGCCAGGCACAGGGGGTTACGGAGGGCTACACCTTC. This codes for CASSQAQGVTEGYTF.

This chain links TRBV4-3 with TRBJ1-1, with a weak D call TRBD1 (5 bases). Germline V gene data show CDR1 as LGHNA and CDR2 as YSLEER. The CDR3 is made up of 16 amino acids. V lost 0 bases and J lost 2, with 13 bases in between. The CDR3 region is CASSQDRATSNTEAFF. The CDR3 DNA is TGCGCCAGCAGCCAAGACAGGGCCACGAGCAACACTGAAGCTTTCTTT.